These T cell receptor beta chains were read from a single sample in a study of early T cells in non-severe SARS-CoV-2 infection. TCRdb processed the 5' RACE reads anew with MiXCR; each CDR3 protein has one entry. The sample contains 25,000 to 30,000 distinct CDR3 sequences, roughly 5.6% of which appear only once. The source material was whole blood. These receptors were obtained from an adult who was a healthcare worker with PCR-confirmed SARS-CoV-2 infection or an uninfected control (not recorded which). Both conserved end residues are part of each CDR3. D genes are given only for firm matches. Not every row has a clone size; where given, it reads once, few, many or a size class.

clone size | CDR3 length | D gene | J gene | V gene | CDR3 DNA | CDR3 protein
many | 13 | NA | TRBJ1-1 | TRBV6-6 | TGTGCCAGCACCTCGAGGGGGGGGACTGAAGCTTTCTTT | CASTSRGGTEAFF
NA | 15 | NA | TRBJ2-7 | TRBV6-1 | TGTGCCAGCATCCAAACTCCCGGGATTACATACGAGCAGTACTTC | CASIQTPGITYEQYF
many | 14 | TRBD2 | TRBJ2-2 | TRBV19 | TGTGCCAGTACCGCCCAGACTAGCAGGTGGGAGCTGTTTTTT | CASTAQTSRWELFF
NA | 15 | TRBD2 | TRBJ2-2 | TRBV7-6 | TGTGCCAGCAGCTCTCGGGCGGGAGGGCCCGGGGAGCTGTTTTTT | CASSSRAGGPGELFF
many | 14 | NA | TRBJ2-6 | TRBV9 | TGTGCCAGCAGCGTAACCTCTGGGGCCAACGTCCTGACTTTC | CASSVTSGANVLTF
medium-sized | 16 | TRBD2 | TRBJ2-1 | TRBV27 | TGTGCCAGCAGTTTACGTCAACTAGCGGGTTACAATGAGCAGTTCTTC | CASSLRQLAGYNEQFF
many | 16 | NA | TRBJ1-2 | TRBV25-1 | TGTGCCAGCAGTGAGCGAAAACAGGGCACTGTCTCTGGCTACACCTTC | CASSERKQGTVSGYTF
few | 12 | TRBD1 | TRBJ2-7 | TRBV28 | TGTGCCAGCAGTTCAGGGGGCTACGAGCAGTACTTC | CASSSGGYEQYF
NA | 15 | NA | TRBJ1-2 | TRBV29-1 | TGCAGCGTTGATGAGACAGACCTAGCGAACTATGGCTACACCTTC | CSVDETDLANYGYTF
many | 11 | NA | TRBJ2-1 | TRBV29-1 | TGCAGCGGGGGAACCAGGGCCTCGGAGTTCTTC | CSGGTRASEFF
many | 13 | NA | TRBJ1-1 | TRBV27 | TGTGCCAGCACTAGGGGGTACGGCACTGAAGCTTTCTTT | CASTRGYGTEAFF
NA | 13 | NA | TRBJ1-1 | TRBV2 | TGTGCCAGCAGTGAAGCGGCAGGTACTGAAGCTTTCTTT | CASSEAAGTEAFF
many | 14 | NA | TRBJ2-1 | TRBV5-1 | TGCGCCAGCAGCCCCACTGGTTCCTACAATGAGCAGTTCTTC | CASSPTGSYNEQFF
many | 15 | TRBD2 | TRBJ2-1 | TRBV28 | TGTGCCAGCAGTTTATGGGCTAGCGGGAGCGATGAGCAGTTCTTC | CASSLWASGSDEQFF
NA | 15 | TRBD2 | TRBJ2-1 | TRBV19 | TGTGCCAGTAGTCCCCTGAGGACTAGAGGTAATGAGCAGTTCTTC | CASSPLRTRGNEQFF
many | 13 | NA | TRBJ2-2 | TRBV7-9 | TGTGCCAGCTTCGCGCCATCCACCGGGGAGCTGTTTTTT | CASFAPSTGELFF
many | 16 | NA | TRBJ2-2 | TRBV28 | TGTGCCAGCAGTTTAAAGACAGCTTTGAACACCGGGGAGCTGTTTTTT | CASSLKTALNTGELFF
many | 12 | NA | TRBJ2-3 | TRBV13 | TGTGCCAGCAGCTTAGATTGGGATACGCAGTATTTT | CASSLDWDTQYF
many | 13 | TRBD1 | TRBJ1-2 | TRBV29-1 | TGCACCGACAGGGACGCTGTTAACTATGGCTACACCTTC | CTDRDAVNYGYTF
many | 12 | NA | TRBJ2-1 | TRBV18 | TGTGCCAGCTCACCACCGGTCAATGAGCAGTTCTTC | CASSPPVNEQFF
medium-sized | 13 | NA | TRBJ1-2 | TRBV29-1 | TGCAGCGTAACGACGGCTACTAACTATGGCTACACCTTC | CSVTTATNYGYTF
many | 15 | NA | TRBJ1-4 | TRBV20-1 | TGCAGTGGGTCGGACCAGGGAACGGCTAATGAAAAACTGTTTTTT | CSGSDQGTANEKLFF
many | 14 | NA | TRBJ1-2 | TRBV9 | TGTGCCAGCAGCGTAGGTCAGTGGGCCCATGGCTACACCTTC | CASSVGQWAHGYTF
many | 13 | NA | TRBJ2-7 | TRBV29-1 | TGCAGCGTTGAGGGGGGAGGCTCCTACGAGCAGTACTTC | CSVEGGGSYEQYF
many | 14 | TRBD1 | TRBJ2-1 | TRBV7-9 | TGTGCCAGCAGCCACGGACAGGGCTACAATGAGCAGTTCTTC | CASSHGQGYNEQFF
many | 13 | NA | TRBJ1-5 | TRBV19 | TGTGCCAGTGAAGATCGCTCCGGTCAGCCCCAGCATTTT | CASEDRSGQPQHF
few | 12 | TRBD1 | TRBJ1-1 | TRBV10-3 | TGTGCCACCACCTCAGGGGGCACTGAAGCTTTCTTT | CATTSGGTEAFF
NA | 16 | NA | TRBJ1-4 | TRBV4-2 | TGTGCCAGCAGCCCCGAACAGGGAACGGGTAATGAAAAACTGTTTTTT | CASSPEQGTGNEKLFF
many | 15 | NA | TRBJ2-2 | TRBV6-5 | TGTGCCAGCAGTTACTCCCCCACCGACACCGGGGAGCTGTTTTTT | CASSYSPTDTGELFF
many | 14 | NA | TRBJ2-6 | TRBV7-6 | TGTGCCAGCAGCTCGGTTACTGGGGCCAACGTCCTGACTTTC | CASSSVTGANVLTF
many | 12 | NA | TRBJ2-3 | TRBV5-1 | TGCGCCAGCAGGTGGGAAACAGATACGCAGTATTTT | CASRWETDTQYF
many | 13 | NA | TRBJ2-7 | TRBV12-3/TRBV12-4 | TGTGCCAGCAGTTTACGGGCCGGGGCCGAGCAGTACTTC | CASSLRAGAEQYF
many | 13 | NA | TRBJ2-5 | TRBV7-2 | TGTGCCAGCAGCTTTGCAGGGCAAGAGACCCAGTACTTC | CASSFAGQETQYF
NA | 13 | NA | TRBJ1-4 | TRBV5-1 | TGCGCCAGCAGCTTGGGACATAATGAAAAACTGTTTTTT | CASSLGHNEKLFF
medium-sized | 11 | NA | TRBJ1-2 | TRBV29-1 | TGCAGCGTTAAGGGAACCTATGGCTACACCTTC | CSVKGTYGYTF
many | 14 | NA | TRBJ1-5 | TRBV12-3/TRBV12-4 | TGTGCCAGCAGTTTGGTTGAGGGCAATCAGCCCCAGCATTTT | CASSLVEGNQPQHF
many | 15 | NA | TRBJ2-7 | TRBV11-2 | TGTGCCAGCAGCTTAGATCCCGGTAGCGTCTACGAGCAGTACTTC | CASSLDPGSVYEQYF
medium-sized | 15 | TRBD1 | TRBJ1-6 | TRBV18 | TGTGCCAGCTCACCCGAACAGGGGGCGGAATCACCCCTCCACTTT | CASSPEQGAESPLHF
many | 13 | TRBD1 | TRBJ1-3 | TRBV29-1 | TGCAGCGTTGGACAGGGGGGTGGAAACACCATATATTTT | CSVGQGGGNTIYF
few | 13 | TRBD1 | TRBJ2-5 | TRBV10-3 | TGTGCCGCTGCAGGGGGCCGGGGGGAGACCCAGTACTTC | CAAAGGRGETQYF
many | 15 | NA | TRBJ1-5 | TRBV6-5 | TGTGCCAGCAGTACGACAGTAAATAGCAATCAGCCCCAGCATTTT | CASSTTVNSNQPQHF
NA | 11 | NA | TRBJ2-7 | TRBV12-3/TRBV12-4 | TGTGCCAGCAGTCCCTCCTACGAGCAGTACTTC | CASSPSYEQYF
many | 12 | NA | TRBJ1-6 | TRBV2 | TGTGCCAGCAGTCCCCCCTCACAATCCCTCCACTTT | CASSPPSQSLHF
NA | 14 | TRBD1 | TRBJ2-7 | TRBV6-5 | TGTGCCAGCAGGCCCGGGACAGGGACCTACGAGCAGTACTTC | CASRPGTGTYEQYF
few | 12 | NA | TRBJ2-7 | TRBV28 | TGTGCCAGCAGTGTTGCACCATACGAGCAGTACTTC | CASSVAPYEQYF
many | 17 | TRBD2 | TRBJ2-3 | TRBV19 | TGTGCCAGTAGTAAGGGACTAGCGGGAGGCACCACAGATACGCAGTATTTT | CASSKGLAGGTTDTQYF
medium-sized | 14 | TRBD2 | TRBJ2-7 | TRBV10-3 | TGTGCCACCCGCGAGGGCGGGGGGGTAGGCGAGCAGTACTTC | CATREGGGVGEQYF
NA | 14 | NA | TRBJ2-2 | TRBV24-1 | TGTGCCACCAGTGGCCGGCTGGGTACCGGGGAGCTGTTTTTT | CATSGRLGTGELFF
many | 14 | NA | TRBJ1-3 | TRBV3-1 | TGTGCCAGCACCTACTCCGGGACGATAAACACCATATATTTT | CASTYSGTINTIYF
many | 13 | TRBD2 | TRBJ2-1 | TRBV20-1 | TGCAGTGCTCTAGGACTAGCGGGAGGGGTAGGGTTCTTC | CSALGLAGGVGFF
many | 12 | NA | TRBJ1-1 | TRBV20-1 | TGCAGTGCTAGAGGGCTGAACACTGAAGCTTTCTTT | CSARGLNTEAFF
many | 15 | NA | TRBJ1-1 | TRBV7-3 | TGTGCCAGCAGCTTAGGGCCCCAGACGAGCACTGAAGCTTTCTTT | CASSLGPQTSTEAFF
few | 14 | NA | TRBJ1-5 | TRBV7-9 | TGTGCCAGCAGCCCCGGAGTTAGCAATCAGCCCCAGCATTTT | CASSPGVSNQPQHF
many | 17 | TRBD2 | TRBJ2-3 | TRBV6-2/TRBV6-3 | TGTGCCAGCAGTTACGAGAGCGGGAGGTCCATCAGGGATACGCAGTATTTT | CASSYESGRSIRDTQYF
many | 23 | TRBD2 | TRBJ2-1 | TRBV29-1 | TGCAGCGCTCGAAAATTTAACCAGGAACCGGGACTAGCGGGAGCGTTCTCCTACAATGAGCAGTTCTTC | CSARKFNQEPGLAGAFSYNEQFF
NA | 14 | TRBD1 | TRBJ2-5 | TRBV9 | TGTGCCAGCAGCGCGTCGACAGGGAGAGAGACCCAGTACTTC | CASSASTGRETQYF
many | 14 | TRBD1 | TRBJ1-1 | TRBV10-3 | TGTGCCATCACTAAGGACAGGGCGGACACTGAAGCTTTCTTT | CAITKDRADTEAFF
few | 14 | TRBD1 | TRBJ1-2 | TRBV18 | TGTGCCAGCTCACCAACAGGGGTCCGCTATGGCTACACCTTC | CASSPTGVRYGYTF
medium-sized | 13 | NA | TRBJ2-5 | TRBV15 | TGTGCCACCAGCAGAGGAGGGGTAGAGACCCAGTACTTC | CATSRGGVETQYF
many | 12 | NA | TRBJ2-7 | TRBV29-1 | TGCAGCGTCGAGACAGACTCCTACGAGCAGTACTTC | CSVETDSYEQYF